This TCR beta chain came from a study of blood T cells in healthy people across ages. CDR1 MNHNY and CDR2 SVGAGI come from the germline V gene (reference sequence). With 2 bases clipped from V and 5 bases from J, the junction kept 6 bases outside the gene matches. The CDR3 has 14 amino acids. Every participating donor contributed 8.5 to 10 milliliters of peripheral blood through a draw. Isolation per sample recovered at least 7 million PBMCs. The second PCR ran about 7 to 12 cycles with a sample-barcoded 5' primer and J-beta primers. TCRdb analysed the 5' RACE reads with MiXCR anew, one entry per CDR3 protein. This sample has roughly 800,000 distinct CDR3 sequences; over 45% occur once, and the top ten carry around 22%.

The sequenced sample was blood. The chain recombines TRBV6-6 with TRBJ2-7, with 7 positions matching TRBD1. This clonotype originated in a man younger than 40 in good health. The CDR3 spells CASSYPGQWDEQYF. DNA for the CDR3: TGTGCCAGCAGTTACCCGGGACAGTGGGACGAGCAGTACTTC.